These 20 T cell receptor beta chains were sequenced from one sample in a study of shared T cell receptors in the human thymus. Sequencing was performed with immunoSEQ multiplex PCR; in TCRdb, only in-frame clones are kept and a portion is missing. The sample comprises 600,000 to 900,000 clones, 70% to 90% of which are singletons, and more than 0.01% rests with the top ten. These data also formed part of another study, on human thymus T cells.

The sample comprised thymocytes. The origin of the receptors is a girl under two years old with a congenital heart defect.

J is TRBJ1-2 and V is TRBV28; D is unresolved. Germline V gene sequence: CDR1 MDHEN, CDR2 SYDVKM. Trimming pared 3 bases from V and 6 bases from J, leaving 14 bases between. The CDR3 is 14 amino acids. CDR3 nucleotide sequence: TGTGCCAGCAGTTTTCTAGTGACGGTGAATGGCTACACCTTC. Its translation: CASSFLVTVNGYTF.

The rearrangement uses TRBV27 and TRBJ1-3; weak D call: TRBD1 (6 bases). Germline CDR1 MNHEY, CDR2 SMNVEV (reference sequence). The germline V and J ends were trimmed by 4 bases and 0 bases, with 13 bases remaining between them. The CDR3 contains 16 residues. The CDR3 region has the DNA TGTGCCAGCAGTTATGGGACACCGAGCTCTGGAAACACCATATATTTT. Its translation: CASSYGTPSSGNTIYF.

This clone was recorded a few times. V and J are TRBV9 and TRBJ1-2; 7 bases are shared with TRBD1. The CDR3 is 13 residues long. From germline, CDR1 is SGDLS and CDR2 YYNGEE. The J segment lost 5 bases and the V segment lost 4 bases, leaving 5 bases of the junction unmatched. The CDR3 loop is CASSPGQVYGYTF. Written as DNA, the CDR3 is TGTGCCAGCAGCCCCGGACAGGTTTATGGCTACACCTTC.

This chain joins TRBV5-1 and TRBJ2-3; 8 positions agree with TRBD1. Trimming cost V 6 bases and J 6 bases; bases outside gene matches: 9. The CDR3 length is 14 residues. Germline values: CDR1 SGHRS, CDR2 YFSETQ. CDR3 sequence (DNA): TGCGCCAGCAAGACAGGGGCCCTCACCGATACGCAGTATTTT. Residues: CASKTGALTDTQYF.

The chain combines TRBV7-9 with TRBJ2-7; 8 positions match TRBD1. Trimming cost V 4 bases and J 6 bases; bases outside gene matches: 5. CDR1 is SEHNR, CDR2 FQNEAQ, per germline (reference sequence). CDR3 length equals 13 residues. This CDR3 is CASSSRQGCEQYF. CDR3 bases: TGTGCCAGCAGCTCGCGACAGGGGTGCGAGCAGTACTTC.

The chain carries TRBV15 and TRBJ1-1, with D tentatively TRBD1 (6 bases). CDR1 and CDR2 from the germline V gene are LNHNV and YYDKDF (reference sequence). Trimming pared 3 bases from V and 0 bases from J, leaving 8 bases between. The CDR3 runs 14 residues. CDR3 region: CATSSGQLNTEAFF. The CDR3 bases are TGTGCCACCAGCAGTGGACAGCTGAACACTGAAGCTTTCTTT.

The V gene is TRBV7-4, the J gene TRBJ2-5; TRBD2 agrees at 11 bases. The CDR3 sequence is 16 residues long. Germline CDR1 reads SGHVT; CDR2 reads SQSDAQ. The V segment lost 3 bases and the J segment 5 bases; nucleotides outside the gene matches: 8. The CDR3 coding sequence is TGTGCCAGCAGCTTCCGCCGGTCTAGCGGGGGGGAGACCCAGTACTTC. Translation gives CASSFRRSSGGETQYF. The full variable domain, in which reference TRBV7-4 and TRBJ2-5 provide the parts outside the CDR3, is GAGVSQSPRYKVAKRGRDVALRCDSISGHVTLYWYRQTLGQGSEVLTYSQSDAQRDKSGRPSGRFSAERPERSVSTLKIQRTEQGDSAVYLCASSFRRSSGGETQYFGPGTRLLVL.

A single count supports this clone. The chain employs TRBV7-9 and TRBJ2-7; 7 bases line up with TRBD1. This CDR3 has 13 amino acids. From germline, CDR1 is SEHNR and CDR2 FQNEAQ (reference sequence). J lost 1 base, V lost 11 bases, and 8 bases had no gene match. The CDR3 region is CAGRDSNSYEQYF. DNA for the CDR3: TGTGCCGGACGGGACAGTAATTCCTACGAGCAGTACTTC.

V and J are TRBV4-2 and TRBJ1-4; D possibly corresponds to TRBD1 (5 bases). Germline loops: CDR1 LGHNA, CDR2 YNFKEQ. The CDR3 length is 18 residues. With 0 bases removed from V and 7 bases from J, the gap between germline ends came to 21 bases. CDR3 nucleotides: TGTGCCAGCAGCCAAGACCAAAGGACGGACAACGTGAGTGAAAAACTGTTTTTT. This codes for CASSQDQRTDNVSEKLFF.

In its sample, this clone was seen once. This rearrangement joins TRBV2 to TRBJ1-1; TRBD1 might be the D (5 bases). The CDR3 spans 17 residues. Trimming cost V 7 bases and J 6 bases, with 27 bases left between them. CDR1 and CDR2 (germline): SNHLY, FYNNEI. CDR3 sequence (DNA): TGTGCCAGCATGGGAGGTGGGGGGGTATCATGGGTCGCTGAAGCTTTCTTT. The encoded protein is CASMGGGGVSWVAEAFF.

CDR3 residues: CASSEVGIGEGSPLHF. CDR3 DNA sequence: TGTGCCAGCAGCGAGGTGGGGATAGGGGAGGGATCACCCCTCCACTTT. This chain connects TRBV7-2 to TRBJ1-6; D is possibly TRBD1 (5 bases). The CDR3 contains 16 residues. The germline gives CDR1 SGHTA, CDR2 FQGNSA. The V end was cut by 5 bases, the J end by 10 bases, with 21 bases between.

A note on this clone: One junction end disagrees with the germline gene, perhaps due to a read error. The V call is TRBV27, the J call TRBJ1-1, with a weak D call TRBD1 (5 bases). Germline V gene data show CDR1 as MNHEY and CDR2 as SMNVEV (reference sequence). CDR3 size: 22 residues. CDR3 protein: CAGSAPQQGRQGGTRRNTEAFF. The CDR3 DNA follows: TGTGCCGGCAGTGCCCCGCAGCAGGGTCGGCAGGGAGGGACTAGAAGGAACACTGAAGCTTTCTTT.

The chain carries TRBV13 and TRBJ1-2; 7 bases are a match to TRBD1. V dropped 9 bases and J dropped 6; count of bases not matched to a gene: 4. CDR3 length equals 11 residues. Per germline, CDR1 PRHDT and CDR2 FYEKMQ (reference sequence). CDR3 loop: CASYRGHGYTF. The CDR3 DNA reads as TGTGCCAGTTACAGGGGCCATGGCTACACCTTC.

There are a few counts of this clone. The CDR3 bases are TGTGCCAGCACCCCCGGGGAGACCCAGTACTTC. Amino acids: CASTPGETQYF. This chain uses TRBV5-5 with TRBJ2-5; D unclear. CDR1 and CDR2 (germline): SGHKS, YYEKEE (reference sequence). The CDR3 totals 11 residues. V shed 6 bases and J shed 5 bases, with 8 bases lying between them.

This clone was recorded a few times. The CDR3 protein is CASSDRQGITEAFF. The CDR3 nucleotides read TGTGCCAGCAGTGATAGACAGGGGATCACTGAAGCTTTCTTT. The rearrangement joins TRBV6-6 to TRBJ1-1; TRBD1 matches at 8 bases. The CDR3 extends over 14 amino acids. Germline loops: CDR1 MNHNY, CDR2 SVGAGI (reference sequence). Trimming took 5 bases from V and 4 from J; bases not matched to a gene: 6.

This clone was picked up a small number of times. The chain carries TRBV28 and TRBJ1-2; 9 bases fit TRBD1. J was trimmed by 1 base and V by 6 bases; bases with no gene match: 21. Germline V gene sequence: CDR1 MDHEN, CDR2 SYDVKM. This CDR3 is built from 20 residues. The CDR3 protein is CASSHTFLDRGFDYNYGYTF. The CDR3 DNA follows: TGTGCCAGCAGCCACACCTTCCTGGACAGGGGTTTCGATTATAACTATGGCTACACCTTC.

The CDR3 protein is CASRRGHGTEAFF. The CDR3 DNA reads TGTGCCAGCAGGCGGGGGCATGGCACTGAAGCTTTCTTT. The chain couples TRBV6-5 to TRBJ1-1; tentatively, D is TRBD1 (6 bases). This CDR3 region has 13 residues. Germline-derived CDR1 and CDR2 are MNHEY and SVGAGI. The V and J ends lost 6 bases and 4 bases respectively, with 12 bases between them.

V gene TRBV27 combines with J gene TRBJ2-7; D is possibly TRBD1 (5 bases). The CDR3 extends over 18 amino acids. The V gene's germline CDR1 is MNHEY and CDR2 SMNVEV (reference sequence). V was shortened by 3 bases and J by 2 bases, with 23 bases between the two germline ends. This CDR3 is CASSFIKAGRARTYEQYF. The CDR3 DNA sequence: TGTGCCAGCAGTTTCATAAAGGCCGGCAGGGCTCGGACCTACGAGCAGTACTTC.

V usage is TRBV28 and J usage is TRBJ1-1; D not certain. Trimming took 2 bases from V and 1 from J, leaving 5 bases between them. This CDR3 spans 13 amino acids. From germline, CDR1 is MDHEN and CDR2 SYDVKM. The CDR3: CASSLTANTEAFF. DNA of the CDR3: TGTGCCAGCAGTTTAACAGCGAACACTGAAGCTTTCTTT.

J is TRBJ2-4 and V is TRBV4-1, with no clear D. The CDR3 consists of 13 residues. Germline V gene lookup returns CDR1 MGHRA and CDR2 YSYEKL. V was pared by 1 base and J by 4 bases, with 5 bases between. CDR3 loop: CASSQGGKNIQYF. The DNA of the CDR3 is TGCGCCAGCAGCCAAGGCGGTAAAAACATTCAGTACTTC.